Shown below are 26 T cell receptor beta chains from a single sample sequenced in a study of cytomegalovirus exposure and HLA in healthy donors. Use of 60 Vbeta and 13 Jbeta primers characterized the PCR. The table came from immunoSEQ multiplex PCR; TCRdb's copy has only in-frame clones and leaves some out. Of about 110,000 clones listed, approximately 83% were seen once; the top ten hold around 2%. Sequencing used PBMCs. The source is a middle-aged man in good health and CMV-seronegative.

The table lists this clone with a count of one. This chain links TRBV7-2 with TRBJ1-1; 7 bases map to TRBD1. The CDR3 extends over 15 amino acids. Trimming cost V 4 bases and J 2 bases; bases outside gene matches: 7. CDR1 SGHTA and CDR2 FQGNSA come from the germline V gene. The CDR3 is CASSSTGTANTEAFF. In nucleotides, the CDR3 is TGTGCCAGCAGCTCGACCGGGACAGCTAACACTGAAGCTTTCTTT.

This chain links TRBV27 with TRBJ2-7; D possibly corresponds to TRBD2 (6 bases). The CDR3 runs to 16 residues. The ends were cut back, 3 bases at V and 7 bases at J, with 22 bases in the middle. Germline V gene lookup returns CDR1 MNHEY and CDR2 SMNVEV (reference sequence). The CDR3 reads CASSFWGVGGGGEQYF. CDR3 DNA sequence: TGTGCCAGCAGTTTTTGGGGGGTGGGAGGTGGAGGTGAGCAGTACTTC.

The chain joins TRBV5-1 to TRBJ1-1, with TRBD1 matching over 9 bases. Germline V gene sequence: CDR1 SGHRS, CDR2 YFSETQ. CDR3 length: 17 amino acids. V trimming: 4 bases; J trimming: 1 base; junction bases outside the gene matches: 11. The CDR3 region has the DNA TGCGCCAGCAGCCGGATCCCTCCGGGACAGGGGAACACTGAAGCTTTCTTT. It encodes CASSRIPPGQGNTEAFF. The full variable domain, its missing parts supplied by reference TRBV5-1 and TRBJ1-1, is KAGVTQTPRYLIKTRGQQVTLSCSPISGHRSVSWYQQTPGQGLQFLFEYFSETQRNKGNFPGRFSGRQFSNSRSEMNVSTLELGDSALYLCASSRIPPGQGNTEAFFGQGTRLTVV.

The chain links TRBV5-1 to TRBJ1-1; a possible D gene is TRBD1 (5 bases). The CDR3 contains 16 residues. Germline loops: CDR1 SGHRS, CDR2 YFSETQ. Trimming pared 4 bases from V and 0 bases from J, leaving 16 bases between. The CDR3 region has the DNA TGCGCCAGCAGCCAAAACACAGGAGTCATGAACACTGAAGCTTTCTTT. The encoded protein is CASSQNTGVMNTEAFF.

The chain recombines TRBV28 with TRBJ1-5, with D possibly matching TRBD1 (6 bases). Germline V lookup: CDR1 MDHEN, CDR2 SYDVKM. The germline V and J ends were trimmed by 7 bases and 4 bases, with 17 bases remaining between them. The CDR3 is 15 residues long. The chain's CDR3 is CASTIGGAGNQPQHF. The CDR3 bases are TGTGCCAGCACCATCGGGGGGGCAGGTAATCAGCCCCAGCATTTT.

This chain's CDR3 is CASSLAAGAEAFF. The CDR3 DNA reads TGCGCCAGCAGCTTGGCGGCGGGCGCTGAAGCTTTCTTT. The V gene is TRBV5-1, the J gene TRBJ1-1; no reliable D call. Germline assignment: CDR1 SGHRS and CDR2 YFSETQ. The CDR3 has 13 amino acids. Trimming left V 0 bases short and J 6 bases short, with 9 bases between. The full variable domain, completed using reference TRBV5-1 and TRBJ1-1, is KAGVTQTPRYLIKTRGQQVTLSCSPISGHRSVSWYQQTPGQGLQFLFEYFSETQRNKGNFPGRFSGRQFSNSRSEMNVSTLELGDSALYLCASSLAAGAEAFFGQGTRLTVV.

The chain combines TRBV20-1 with TRBJ2-1; D possibly corresponds to TRBD1 (5 bases). CDR1 and CDR2 (germline): DFQATT, SNEGSKA (reference sequence). The CDR3 contains 11 residues. V gave up 4 bases and J gave up 12 bases, with 13 bases separating them. The CDR3 sequence: CSAIQGLGQFF. The CDR3 coding sequence is TGCAGTGCTATCCAGGGCTTAGGGCAGTTCTTC.

This chain connects TRBV10-3 to TRBJ2-3, with 8 bases identical to TRBD2. This CDR3 region has 13 residues. In germline, CDR1 is ENHRY, CDR2 SYGVKD. V shed 7 bases and J 4 bases; nucleotides not matched to a gene: 4. Written as DNA, the CDR3 is TGTGCCATCACGGCGGGGGGCTCAGATACGCAGTATTTT. Translating gives CAITAGGSDTQYF.

The rearrangement uses TRBV30 and TRBJ1-1; 10 nucleotides align to TRBD1. The CDR3 runs 13 residues. V was clipped by 8 bases and J by 0 bases; unmatched bases: 3. From germline, CDR1 is GTSNPN and CDR2 SVGIG (reference sequence). The CDR3 bases are TGTGCCCTGGACAGGGGGATGAACACTGAAGCTTTCTTT. Encoded protein: CALDRGMNTEAFF.

The genes are TRBV6-6 and TRBJ1-1, with TRBD1 matching over 11 bases. The length of the CDR3 is 15 residues. J gave up 4 bases and V 6 bases, and 7 bases lay outside the gene matches. Germline CDR1 is MNHNY and CDR2 is SVGAGI (reference sequence). Written as DNA, the CDR3 is TGTGCCAGCAGCCGCCAGGACAGGGGGCCCACTGAAGCTTTCTTT. This gives the protein CASSRQDRGPTEAFF.

With respect to this clone: The junction shows a germline mismatch at one end, possibly a read error. This rearrangement joins TRBV2 to TRBJ1-1; 9 nucleotides align to TRBD1. Germline loops: CDR1 SNHLY, CDR2 FYNNEI. The CDR3 has 13 residues. In DNA, the CDR3 is TGTACCAGCAGTAGGGACAGGGACCCTGAAGCTTTCTTT. It is translated as CTSSRDRDPEAFF.

This clone was seen once. The rearrangement links TRBV4-2 to TRBJ1-1; TRBD1 is a possible D gene (6 bases). The V and J ends lost 3 bases and 6 bases respectively, with 14 bases between them. CDR1 and CDR2 (germline): LGHNA, YNFKEQ. There are 14 residues in the CDR3. CDR3 region: CASSQQVQGSEAFF. CDR3 nucleotides: TGTGCCAGCAGCCAGCAAGTACAGGGCTCTGAAGCTTTCTTT.

The chain's CDR3 is CAISSGSPDTQYF. DNA of the CDR3: TGTGCCATTTCCTCCGGGAGCCCAGATACGCAGTATTTT. The chain carries TRBV10-3 and TRBJ2-3; D perhaps matches TRBD2 (6 bases). CDR1 and CDR2 (germline): ENHRY, SYGVKD. This CDR3 region has 13 residues. Trimming took off 9 bases at V and 4 bases at J, with 14 bases between the two ends.

This sequence joins TRBV5-6 and TRBJ1-6, with D perhaps matching TRBD1 (5 bases). The CDR3 loop spans 14 amino acids. Germline assignment: CDR1 SGHDT and CDR2 YYEEEE. The V and J ends lost 4 bases and 10 bases respectively, with 15 bases between them. As DNA, the CDR3 is TGTGCCAGCAGCCTGCGAGGGGAGGCGTCACCCCTCCACTTT. Translating it yields CASSLRGEASPLHF.

The chain couples TRBV28 to TRBJ1-6; 9 nucleotides line up with TRBD1. Germline V lookup: CDR1 MDHEN, CDR2 SYDVKM. V gave up 4 bases and J gave up 5 bases; unmatched junction bases: 0. The CDR3 runs 14 residues. The CDR3, as DNA: TGTGCCAGCAGTTGGGACAGGGATAATTCACCCCTCCACTTT. Encoded protein: CASSWDRDNSPLHF.

The V and J genes are TRBV27 and TRBJ1-2; D call uncertain. Germline V gene data show CDR1 as MNHEY and CDR2 as SMNVEV (reference sequence). CDR3 length: 13 residues. V was shortened by 5 bases and J by 5 bases, with 12 bases between the two germline ends. The CDR3 coding sequence is TGTGCCAGCAGTCCCGCGCCTTCTTATGGCTACACCTTC. This codes for CASSPAPSYGYTF.

The chain employs TRBV4-3 and TRBJ1-1, with D tentatively TRBD1 (5 bases). Trimming removed 1 base from V and 5 bases from J, with 14 bases in between. The CDR3 length is 15 residues. The germline V gene has CDR1 LGHNA and CDR2 YSLEER. As DNA, the CDR3 is TGCGCCAGCAGCCAAGCGCGGGGCTCAGTGACTGAAGCTTTCTTT. Translation: CASSQARGSVTEAFF.

Note on this clone: The sample holds other DNA sequences that translate to the same CDR3. The chain's CDR3 is CASSDDRGNTEAFF. The CDR3 nucleotides are TGTGCCAGCAGTGACGACAGGGGGAACACTGAAGCTTTCTTT. The chain combines TRBV2 with TRBJ1-1, with 8 nucleotides matching TRBD1. With 3 bases clipped from V and 1 base from J, the junction kept 1 base outside the gene matches. Germline V lookup: CDR1 SNHLY, CDR2 FYNNEI. This CDR3 is built from 14 residues.

CDR3 protein: CASTRQEQDTQYF. Here the CDR3 DNA reads TGTGCCAGCACCCGACAGGAACAAGATACGCAGTATTTT. This sequence joins TRBV9 and TRBJ2-3; TRBD1 might be the D (6 bases). From germline, CDR1 is SGDLS and CDR2 YYNGEE. The V and J ends lost 6 bases and 5 bases respectively, with 13 bases between them. The CDR3 is made up of 13 amino acids.

This clone was found once. V and J are TRBV10-3 and TRBJ1-1; D possibly corresponds to TRBD1 (6 bases). Per the germline V gene, CDR1 is ENHRY and CDR2 is SYGVKD. The V gene lost 3 bases and the J gene lost 4 bases, with 24 bases spanning the gap. The CDR3 covers 18 residues. CDR3 DNA: TGTGCCATCAGTGACCCGCTGCTGGGAGAGCCAGGGGTCACTGAAGCTTTCTTT. It is translated as CAISDPLLGEPGVTEAFF.

CDR3 DNA sequence: TGTGCCAGCGGCGGGAGTAGTTCCGGGGCCAACGTCCTGACTTTC. Translated, it gives CASGGSSSGANVLTF. The rearrangement links TRBV28 to TRBJ2-6, with 7 bases identical to TRBD2. The V segment lost 8 bases and the J segment 4 bases; nucleotides outside the gene matches: 8. Per the germline V gene, CDR1 is MDHEN and CDR2 is SYDVKM. The CDR3 loop spans 15 amino acids.

The J gene is TRBJ2-2, the V gene TRBV5-1; perhaps TRBD2 as D (6 bases). The V end was cut by 5 bases, the J end by 4 bases, with 15 bases between. The V gene's germline CDR1 is SGHRS and CDR2 YFSETQ. The CDR3 extends over 15 amino acids. The CDR3 spells CASSTLEGSTGELFF. The CDR3 nucleotides are TGCGCCAGCAGTACCCTGGAGGGGAGCACCGGGGAGCTGTTTTTT. Combining the CDR3 with reference TRBV5-1 and TRBJ2-2 gives the whole variable domain KAGVTQTPRYLIKTRGQQVTLSCSPISGHRSVSWYQQTPGQGLQFLFEYFSETQRNKGNFPGRFSGRQFSNSRSEMNVSTLELGDSALYLCASSTLEGSTGELFFGEGSRLTVL.

V gene TRBV4-2 combines with J gene TRBJ1-1, with D perhaps matching TRBD1 (5 bases). The CDR3 length is 15 residues. Germline-derived CDR1 and CDR2 are LGHNA and YNFKEQ. V gave up 4 bases and J gave up 1 base, with 13 bases separating them. CDR3 residues: CASSPQGSQNTEAFF. CDR3 DNA: TGTGCCAGCAGCCCTCAGGGCAGCCAGAACACTGAAGCTTTCTTT.

The chain uses TRBV7-2 and TRBJ2-4; possibly TRBD1 for D (5 bases). The V and J ends lost 3 bases and 6 bases respectively, with 15 bases between them. CDR3 length: 15 residues. From germline, CDR1 is SGHTA and CDR2 FQGNSA. The CDR3 sequence: CASSFGSRQGNIQYF. The CDR3 bases are TGTGCCAGCAGCTTCGGATCCAGGCAGGGAAACATTCAGTACTTC. The complete variable domain, with remaining parts taken from reference TRBV7-2 and TRBJ2-4, reads GAGVSQSPSNKVTEKGKDVELRCDPISGHTALYWYRQSLGQGLEFLIYFQGNSAPDKSGLPSDRFSAERTGGSVSTLTIQRTQQEDSAVYLCASSFGSRQGNIQYFGAGTRLSVL.

This clone was picked up one time. The same CDR3 arises from other DNA sequences in this sample as well. V and J are TRBV5-1 and TRBJ1-1, with TRBD1 identical over 7 bases. Unmatched junction bases numbered 4, after V lost 5 bases and J lost 0 bases. The CDR3 length is 14 residues. Looked up from germline, CDR1 is SGHRS and CDR2 is YFSETQ. The DNA of the CDR3 is TGCGCCAGCAGTCCCGACAGGGTGAACACTGAAGCTTTCTTT. This encodes CASSPDRVNTEAFF. The complete variable domain, with remaining parts taken from reference TRBV5-1 and TRBJ1-1, reads KAGVTQTPRYLIKTRGQQVTLSCSPISGHRSVSWYQQTPGQGLQFLFEYFSETQRNKGNFPGRFSGRQFSNSRSEMNVSTLELGDSALYLCASSPDRVNTEAFFGQGTRLTVV.

The J gene is TRBJ2-2, the V gene TRBV5-1, with TRBD1 identical over 7 bases. Looked up from germline, CDR1 is SGHRS and CDR2 is YFSETQ. V lost 2 bases and J lost 6; bases outside the gene matches: 4. The CDR3 length is 14 residues. DNA of the CDR3: TGCGCCAGCAGCTTACCTCAGGGGGCCGGGGAGCTGTTTTTT. Protein sequence: CASSLPQGAGELFF.